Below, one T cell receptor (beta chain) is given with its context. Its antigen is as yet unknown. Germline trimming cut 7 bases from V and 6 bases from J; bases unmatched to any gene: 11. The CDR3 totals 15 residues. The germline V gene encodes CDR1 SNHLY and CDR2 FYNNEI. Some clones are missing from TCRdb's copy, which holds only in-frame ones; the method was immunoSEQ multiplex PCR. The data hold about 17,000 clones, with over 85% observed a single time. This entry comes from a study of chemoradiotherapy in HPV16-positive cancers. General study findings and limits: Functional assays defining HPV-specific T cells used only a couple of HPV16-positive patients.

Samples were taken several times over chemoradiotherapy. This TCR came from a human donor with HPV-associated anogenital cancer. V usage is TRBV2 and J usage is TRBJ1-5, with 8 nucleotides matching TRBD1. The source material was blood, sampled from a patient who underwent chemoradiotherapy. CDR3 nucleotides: TGTGCCAGCACCGAGGGCGGACAGGGTGGTCAGCCCCAGCATTTT. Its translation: CASTEGGQGGQPQHF.